Listed below are T cell receptor beta chains from one sample, sequenced in a study of blood T cell repertoires in COVID-19. Generated by immunoSEQ multiplex PCR, the TCRdb table keeps only in-frame clones and is missing some. Of 140,000 to 150,000 clones in the sample, about 87% were seen once. Sequenced material: peripheral blood. The receptors come from an elderly man with acute or convalescent COVID-19. The CDR3 runs from the conserved cysteine through the conserved F or W. The D gene is left open where the match is weak. Rows give clone size only sometimes, using once, few, many, or a class for an expanded clone.

DNA	CDR3	V	J	D	size
TGTGCCTGCTCAAGGACTAGCGAGGATGAGCAGTTCTTC	CACSRTSEDEQFF	TRBV30	TRBJ2-1	TRBD2	-
TGTGCCAGCAGTTCTGTCTTGGGGGGTGCTGGCTACACCTTC	CASSSVLGGAGYTF	TRBV28	TRBJ1-2	-	-
TGTGCCAGCTCACCAGCAGGATCTGGAAACACCATATATTTT	CASSPAGSGNTIYF	TRBV18	TRBJ1-3	-	-
TGTGCCACCAGTGAAGGCGGCAATGAGCAGTTCTTC	CATSEGGNEQFF	TRBV24-1	TRBJ2-1	-	-
TGTGCCGCAGGACAGTTGGGAAACACCATATATTTT	CAAGQLGNTIYF	TRBV6-5	TRBJ1-3	-	-
TGTGCCAGCAGTTTATTCCCCCCGCCGGAGGGTTTCTTT	CASSLFPPPEGFF	TRBV12-3/TRBV12-4	TRBJ1-1	-	-
TGTGCCAGCGGTTCTACCGGCGGGGACTATGGCTACACCTTC	CASGSTGGDYGYTF	TRBV28	TRBJ1-2	-	-
TGCGCCAGCAGCTCGGGAACAGGGACCGGGGAGCTGTTTTTT	CASSSGTGTGELFF	TRBV5-1	TRBJ2-2	-	-
TGTGCTAGCAGCTTAGGACTAGCGGGGCACCCTGTTATCTTC	CASSLGLAGHPVIF	TRBV7-7	TRBJ2-1	TRBD2	-
TGTGCCAGCAGCCCACGGTCTGGCGGGGGGATTTTTAGCACAGATACGCAGTATTTT	CASSPRSGGGIFSTDTQYF	TRBV3-1/TRBV3-2	TRBJ2-3	TRBD2	few
TGTGCCAGCAGTTTTCTAGATCGGAATGAGCAGTTCTTC	CASSFLDRNEQFF	TRBV27	TRBJ2-1	-	-
TGTGCCAGCAGTGGGGATCGGGGATCGGGAAATTCACCCCTCCACTTT	CASSGDRGSGNSPLHF	TRBV6-1	TRBJ1-6	-	-
TGCGCCAGCAGCTTGGGGGCAGGCAGCAATGAGCAGTTCTTC	CASSLGAGSNEQFF	TRBV5-1	TRBJ2-1	-	-
TGTGCCAGCAGCTTCATCACTAGCGTATCCTACGAGCAGTACTTC	CASSFITSVSYEQYF	TRBV11-2	TRBJ2-7	TRBD2	-
TGTGCCACCAGCACCCAGACGGGTCGAAAGGGACATAACACCGGGGAGCTGTTTTTT	CATSTQTGRKGHNTGELFF	TRBV15	TRBJ2-2	-	-
TGTGCCAGCAGTTACTCTGCGGTCCGAGGGGAGACCCAGTACTTC	CASSYSAVRGETQYF	TRBV6-5	TRBJ2-5	-	-
TGTGCCAGCAGCCATCCTACCCAGGGGTGGGATGAAAAACTGTTTTTT	CASSHPTQGWDEKLFF	TRBV3-1/TRBV3-2	TRBJ1-4	-	-
TGTGCCAGCTCACAATTAGACCGGACAGGGGGATCACCCCTCCACTTT	CASSQLDRTGGSPLHF	TRBV18	TRBJ1-6	TRBD1	-
TGCGCCAGCAGCTCGCCGGGGGGGAACACTGAAGCTTTCTTT	CASSSPGGNTEAFF	TRBV5-1	TRBJ1-1	-	once
TGTGCCTGGAGCCCAGAAGATACGCAGTATTTT	CAWSPEDTQYF	TRBV30	TRBJ2-3	-	-
TGTGCCAGCAGCCAGACAGGGGTTGGAGTGGCCGGGGAGCTGTTTTTT	CASSQTGVGVAGELFF	TRBV7-3	TRBJ2-2	TRBD1	few
TGTGCCAGCAGTTTCGACAGGGGGGTAGAGACCCAGTACTTC	CASSFDRGVETQYF	TRBV5-8	TRBJ2-5	TRBD1	-
TGTGCCAGCAGTGAAGACCCTGGTTCCAGGGTCACTGAAGCTTTCTTT	CASSEDPGSRVTEAFF	TRBV2	TRBJ1-1	-	-
TGTGCCAGCAAGGAGGCGGCGGGGACAGATACGCAGTATTTT	CASKEAAGTDTQYF	TRBV7-3	TRBJ2-3	-	-
TGCAGCGTTGGCGGGGGGGGTCAGCCCCAGCATTTT	CSVGGGGQPQHF	TRBV29-1	TRBJ1-5	-	-
TGTGCCATCAGTGAGCCGGGGGGCCCCCGAGGGGGGAATGAGCAGTTCTTC	CAISEPGGPRGGNEQFF	TRBV10-3	TRBJ2-1	-	few
TGTGCCAGCTCACCAGTCCAGCTCGGGGGGACCGGGGCCAACGTCCTGACTTTC	CASSPVQLGGTGANVLTF	TRBV18	TRBJ2-6	TRBD2	once
TGTGCCAGCAGCGTGGGACAGGGGCCCTACAATGAGCAGTTCTTC	CASSVGQGPYNEQFF	TRBV5-6	TRBJ2-1	TRBD1	-
TGTGCCAGCAGCCAAGGGAGGGCCCTAACGAACACTGAAGCTTTCTTT	CASSQGRALTNTEAFF	TRBV3-1/TRBV3-2	TRBJ1-1	-	-
TGCAGCGTTGCCAGGGTGGGCCAAGAGACCCAGTACTTC	CSVARVGQETQYF	TRBV29-1	TRBJ2-5	-	-
TGTGCCAGCAGGTTTTCCCAGTACGAGCAGTACTTC	CASRFSQYEQYF	TRBV28	TRBJ2-7	-	-
TGTGCCAGCAGCTTGGAGGGAGGAGAGACCCAGTACTTC	CASSLEGGETQYF	TRBV5-4	TRBJ2-5	-	few
TGTGCCAGCAGCTTGGGGCGGGACAGGAGACCAAATGAGCAGTTCTTC	CASSLGRDRRPNEQFF	TRBV5-6	TRBJ2-1	TRBD1	once
TGTGCCAGCAGTTTTGACAGCTTCCAAGAGACCCAGTACTTC	CASSFDSFQETQYF	TRBV28	TRBJ2-5	-	-
TGTGCCAGCAGTTACTTCGGACTGGAAGAGACCCAGTACTTC	CASSYFGLEETQYF	TRBV6-2/TRBV6-3	TRBJ2-5	-	-
TGTGCCTGGAGTGACGGGGTAGCGTTTTACAATGAGCAGTTCTTC	CAWSDGVAFYNEQFF	TRBV30	TRBJ2-1	-	-
TGTGCCAGCAGTTATTCCCAACCGGTGGTGCAGTATTTT	CASSYSQPVVQYF	TRBV6-2/TRBV6-3	TRBJ2-3	-	-
TGCAGCGCAGGGGAAACCAATCAGCCCCAGCATTTT	CSAGETNQPQHF	TRBV29-1	TRBJ1-5	-	-
TGTGCCAGCAGCCAAGCTCCCGTTTCACCCCTCCACTTT	CASSQAPVSPLHF	TRBV3-1/TRBV3-2	TRBJ1-6	-	-
TGTGCCAGCAACGGAGGGGATCCAGATACGCAGTATTTT	CASNGGDPDTQYF	TRBV9	TRBJ2-3	-	-
TGTGCCAGCAGCCAAGATCGGGGGGCCTACCAAGAGACCCAGTACTTC	CASSQDRGAYQETQYF	TRBV3-1/TRBV3-2	TRBJ2-5	-	-
TGTGCCACCAGCAGAGATCGACTGCGTAATGAAAAACTGTTTTTT	CATSRDRLRNEKLFF	TRBV15	TRBJ1-4	-	-
TGTGCCAGCAGCTTAGCGTCAGGAACTAGCGGGCCCTACGAGCAGTACTTC	CASSLASGTSGPYEQYF	TRBV7-8	TRBJ2-7	TRBD2	-
TGCGCCAGCAGCTCGTCAGTAGCGTCCGCCGGGGAGCTGTTTTTT	CASSSSVASAGELFF	TRBV5-1	TRBJ2-2	-	-
TGTGCCAGCAGTGCGGGGGGGAGGAACACCGGGGAGCTGTTTTTT	CASSAGGRNTGELFF	TRBV6-2/TRBV6-3	TRBJ2-2	TRBD2	once
TGTGCCACCAGCACCCCTCACCCTCCTACTAGCGGAGGGCAGTACTTC	CATSTPHPPTSGGQYF	TRBV15	TRBJ2-7	TRBD2	few
TGTGCCAGCAGTACAAGACTAGCGGGAGGGTACGAGCAGTACTTC	CASSTRLAGGYEQYF	TRBV27	TRBJ2-7	TRBD2	-
TGCGCCAGCAGCCGCCTTGGGCAGGGTCGTTCGTCTGGGGCCAACGTCCTGACTTTC	CASSRLGQGRSSGANVLTF	TRBV5-1	TRBJ2-6	-	-
TGCGCCAGCAGCCATGGTACCGGGAGGGCCGATGGGGCCAACGTCCTGACTTTC	CASSHGTGRADGANVLTF	TRBV4-1	TRBJ2-6	TRBD2	-
TGTGCCAGCAGCCAGTTTACCGGGACAGGGTCATACAATGAGCAGTTCTTC	CASSQFTGTGSYNEQFF	TRBV7-9	TRBJ2-1	TRBD1	-
TGTGCCAGCAGTGGAACAGCTCCTTTGAACACCGGGGAGCTGTTTTTT	CASSGTAPLNTGELFF	TRBV25-1	TRBJ2-2	-	-
TGTGCCAGCAGCTTAGACAGGGGTGATGAAAAACTGTTTTTT	CASSLDRGDEKLFF	TRBV7-9	TRBJ1-4	TRBD1	-
TGTGCCAGCTCACCGGGAGAAAATGAAAAACTGTTTTTT	CASSPGENEKLFF	TRBV18	TRBJ1-4	-	-
TGTGCCAGCAGCTTACAGGAACTACAATCGGGGGAGCAGTTCTTC	CASSLQELQSGEQFF	TRBV7-9	TRBJ2-1	-	-
TGTGCCAGCAGCCCCCCCGGGACTAGCGGTACCGGGGAGCTGTTTTTT	CASSPPGTSGTGELFF	TRBV7-3	TRBJ2-2	TRBD2	-
TGTGCCAGCAGGAGGAGAGACAGGCTGGGTGGAGAGACCCAGTACTTC	CASRRRDRLGGETQYF	TRBV2	TRBJ2-5	-	few
TGCAGCGTTGAAAGGGACAGCTCGTACCAAGAGACCCAGTACTTC	CSVERDSSYQETQYF	TRBV29-1	TRBJ2-5	TRBD1	-
TGTGCCAGTAGTGGGGGGGCCATCCCAGTGGGTAGGTATGAGCAGTTCTTC	CASSGGAIPVGRYEQFF	TRBV19	TRBJ2-1	-	-
TGTGCCAGCAGTTTCGGGGGACAGCCCTACGAGCAGTACTTC	CASSFGGQPYEQYF	TRBV28	TRBJ2-7	-	-